The 20 T cell receptor beta chains reported below all come from one sample, sequenced in a study of tumor and adjacent non-tumor tissue in lung cancer. This sample's RNA came from whole unsorted tissue. A modified ARM-PCR protocol with three rounds of nested PCR amplified TCRbeta. Each CDR3 protein gets one entry after TCRdb re-called the multiplex PCR reads with MiXCR. The sample holds around 70,000 distinct CDR3 sequences, 50% to 60% seen once. Sequenced sample: lung tumor tissue. These receptors came from a man aged 45-65 years with non-small cell lung cancer.

Note on this clonotype: A read error may account for a junction end that differs from germline. The rearrangement uses TRBV6-5 and TRBJ1-5; tentative D call: TRBD1 (5 bases). The CDR3 totals 14 residues. Germline V gene sequence: CDR1 MNHEY, CDR2 SVGAGI. The CDR3 bases are TGTGCCAGCAGTGCTCCGGGGGGGGTGCAGCCTCAGCATTTT. Its translation: CASSAPGGVQPQHF.

This rearrangement joins TRBV6-9 to TRBJ2-5; 8 bases align to TRBD2. This CDR3 contains 16 residues. After removal of 4 bases from V and 2 bases from J, the junction contained 9 bases not matched to a gene. Germline CDR1 and CDR2: MNHGY and SVAAGI. CDR3 loop: CASSSGGARGQETQYF. DNA for the CDR3: TGTGCCAGCAGTTCCGGGGGGGCTAGAGGGCAAGAGACCCAGTACTTC.

About this clonotype itself: This CDR3 is missing its conserved last phenylalanine or tryptophan, likely due to a read error. The DNA is omitted, as the CDR3 cannot be located on it reliably, and the CDR3 follows TCRdb's listing. The chain uses TRBV4-1 and TRBJ2-7. The germline CDR1 and CDR2 sequences are MGHRA and YSYEKL. The CDR3 has 16 residues if both end residues are counted. CDR3 in amino acids: CASSQVYSVLAYEQYI.

This clonotype was recorded at least ten times. The chain combines TRBV2 with TRBJ1-5, with D perhaps TRBD1 (5 bases). V was clipped by 2 bases and J by 2 bases, with 10 bases between them. The CDR3 sequence is 15 residues long. CDR1 and CDR2 (germline): SNHLY, FYNNEI. Here the CDR3 DNA reads TGTGCCAGCAGTGAAAGGGGTGCGGGCAATCAGCCCCAGCATTTT. Protein product: CASSERGAGNQPQHF.

Notes on this clonotype: One end of the junction is discordant with germline, which a read error may explain. The V call is TRBV11-3, the J call TRBJ2-3; 9 nucleotides line up with TRBD2. CDR1 is SGHNT and CDR2 is YENEEA in the germline V gene. The CDR3 is made up of 18 amino acids. The CDR3 DNA reads TGTACCAGCAGCCCCGGGAGTAGCGGGAGACCTAGCACAGATACGCAGTATTTT. Protein: CTSSPGSSGRPSTDTQYF. Complete variable domain (other parts from reference TRBV11-3 and TRBJ2-3): EAGVVQSPRYKIIEKKQPVAFWCNPISGHNTLYWYLQNLGQGPELLIRYENEEAVDDSQLPKDRFSAERLKGVDSTLKIQPAELGDSAVYLCTSSPGSSGRPSTDTQYFGPGTRLTVL.

This clonotype was counted once. The CDR3 carries no conserved terminal phenylalanine or tryptophan, so it likely arises from a read error. It is unclear where the CDR3 begins or ends on the DNA, so no DNA is shown, and the CDR3 is as TCRdb lists it. This rearrangement joins TRBV12-3 or TRBV12-4 to TRBJ2-1. The CDR3 numbers 11 amino acids, ends counted. The CDR3 sequence: CASSFYNELFL.

The chain recombines TRBV20-1 with TRBJ1-5, with 12 bases identical to TRBD1. Germline V lookup: CDR1 DFQATT, CDR2 SNEGSKA (reference sequence). There are 15 residues in the CDR3. V lost 8 bases, J lost 7 bases, and 12 bases stayed unmatched. The CDR3 protein is CSTKGTGGYGQPQHF. In DNA, the CDR3 is TGCAGTACTAAAGGGACAGGGGGCTATGGACAGCCCCAGCATTTT.

This clonotype has more than one count but fewer than ten. This chain links TRBV5-1 with TRBJ2-7; 8 bases are a match to TRBD2. The V and J ends lost 4 bases and 4 bases, in that order; junction bases with no gene match: 13. The CDR3 has 16 residues. CDR1 SGHRS and CDR2 YFSETQ come from the germline V gene. The CDR3 is CASSPPGTRPAYEQYF. DNA for the CDR3: TGCGCCAGCAGCCCGCCCGGGACTAGACCTGCATACGAGCAGTACTTC.

On this clonotype: The junction departs from germline at one end; a sequencing error may be responsible. The V gene is TRBV20-1, the J gene TRBJ1-1, with D possibly TRBD1 on 5 matching bases. The CDR3 is made up of 16 amino acids. CDR1 and CDR2 (germline): DFQATT, SNEGSKA (reference sequence). CDR3 coding DNA: TGCAGTGCTAGAGGGTCCCTGGGGGACGGCGGGACTGTAGCTTTCTTT. Translating gives CSARGSLGDGGTVAFF.

As regards this clonotype: This may come from a read error, since a much larger clone is one base off. This sequence joins TRBV1 and TRBJ2-7; TRBD2 reflects the table's D call only, with no check against the DNA. TRBV1 is designated a pseudogene. The CDR3 consists of 18 residues. The CDR3 coding sequence is TGCACCAGCAGCCAAGATCTGGTTACTAGCGGGGTTCGGGGGGAGCAGTACTTC. Protein product: CTSSQDLVTSGVRGEQYF.

The chain recombines TRBV28 with TRBJ2-2; TRBD1 or TRBD2 may be the D gene (5 bases each). Germline V gene sequence: CDR1 MDHEN, CDR2 SYDVKM. The CDR3 consists of 18 residues. Trimming took 5 bases from V and 8 from J, leaving 27 bases between them. CDR3 coding DNA: TGTGCCAGCAGTGCAGCAAGAGGGACGCCTGAGGTCACTGGGGAGCTGTTTTTT. Translated: CASSAARGTPEVTGELFF.

With respect to this clonotype: A clone one base away is much larger, so this may be a read error. The chain couples TRBV28 to TRBJ1-1, with D tentatively TRBD1 (6 bases). This CDR3 is 12 amino acids long. Germline assignment: CDR1 MDHEN and CDR2 SYDVKM. The CDR3 is CASSSDSSEASF. The CDR3 DNA sequence: TGTGCCAGCAGTTCGGACAGTTCTGAAGCTTCCTTT.

For this clonotype: A junction boundary mismatches the germline segment, possibly from a read error. The chain has TRBV29-1 and TRBJ2-5, with D hard to call. Germline CDR1 SQVTM, CDR2 ANQGSEA. This CDR3 has 12 amino acids. The CDR3 DNA follows: TGCAGCGTTATGGAAGTACAAGAGACACAGTACTTC. Protein product: CSVMEVQETQYF.

Notes on this clonotype: The junction and the germline gene differ at one end; a read error may be behind it. The CDR3 nucleotides are TGCAGTGTTAGAGATTCAGGCTCCGGGACCCAGTACTTC. Translated, it gives CSVRDSGSGTQYF. The gene calls are TRBV20-1 and TRBJ2-5; D not certain. Germline V gene lookup returns CDR1 DFQATT and CDR2 SNEGSKA (reference sequence). CDR3 length: 13 amino acids.

The chain combines TRBV7-8 with TRBJ2-7; 10 bases align to TRBD1. Germline CDR1 and CDR2: SGHVS and FQNEAQ. The CDR3 loop spans 13 amino acids. J lost 7 bases, V lost 4 bases, and 4 bases had no gene match. The CDR3 sequence: CASSSGQGEEQYF. The CDR3, as DNA: TGTGCCAGCAGCTCCGGACAGGGGGAAGAGCAGTACTTC.

To note about this clonotype: Here the CDR3 omits its conserved ending phenylalanine or tryptophan, so a read error is the likely source. V usage is TRBV11-1 and J usage is TRBJ2-7; D is possibly TRBD2 (5 bases). This CDR3 region has 17 residues. The germline CDR1 and CDR2 sequences are SGHAT and FQDESV (reference sequence). The CDR3 here is CASNPAGRGRSSHEQYL. CDR3 in DNA: TGTGCCAGCAACCCAGCCGGCCGGGGTCGGAGCTCCCACGAGCAGTACTTA.

Concerning this clonotype itself: The junction departs from the called germline gene at one end, perhaps through a read error. The chain joins TRBV10-3 to TRBJ2-3, with D tentatively TRBD1 or TRBD2 (5 bases each). The CDR3 extends over 15 amino acids. Germline V gene sequence: CDR1 ENHRY, CDR2 SYGVKD. CDR3 DNA: TGTGCCATCAGTGAGAGGGACGCGAGCATAGATACGCAGTATTTT. Protein product: CAISERDASIDTQYF.

To note about this clonotype: The junction and the germline gene differ at one end; a read error may be behind it. V gene TRBV10-2 combines with J gene TRBJ2-3; D remains ambiguous. The CDR3 contains 16 residues. Germline lookup yields CDR1 WSHSY and CDR2 SAAADI. CDR3 residues: CASSQSSGTITDTQYF. DNA for the CDR3: TGCGCCAGCAGTCAGTCTTCGGGTACCATCACAGATACGCAGTATTTT.

Turning to this clonotype: At one end, the junction sequence differs from germline, possibly due to a read error. This rearrangement joins TRBV6-1 to TRBJ1-6; D gene ambiguous. The CDR3 totals 13 residues. Germline V CDR1 and CDR2: MNHNS, SASEGT. The CDR3 sequence is CASTGHNNSPLLF. The CDR3 DNA is TGTGCCAGCACCGGGCACAATAATTCACCCCTCCTCTTT.

The chain employs TRBV18 and TRBJ2-1, with 7 nucleotides matching TRBD2. In germline, CDR1 is KGHSH, CDR2 LQKENI. The J segment lost 5 bases and the V segment lost 4 bases, leaving 5 bases of the junction unmatched. This CDR3 is built from 14 residues. CDR3 in amino acids: CASSLGAGDNEQFF. The DNA of the CDR3 is TGTGCCAGCTCACTCGGTGCGGGAGACAATGAGCAGTTCTTC.